Following are 27 T cell receptor beta chains from one sample sequenced in a study of cytomegalovirus exposure and HLA in healthy donors. Amplification used 60 Vbeta primers and 13 Jbeta primers. TCRdb's copy holds only in-frame clones and misses some; the assay was immunoSEQ multiplex PCR. Among hundreds of thousands of clones, approximately 83% were seen once, and the ten largest hold 0.71%. Sequencing input: PBMCs. These TCRs come from a boy aged 2 to 9 in good health and CMV-seronegative.

V gene TRBV30 combines with J gene TRBJ2-7; 7 bases are a match to TRBD1. Germline trimming cut 3 bases from V and 0 bases from J; bases unmatched to any gene: 8. The CDR3 extends over 15 amino acids. Germline CDR1 and CDR2: GTSNPN and SVGIG (reference sequence). The CDR3 sequence is CAWSATWTGSYEQYF. CDR3 coding DNA: TGTGCCTGGAGCGCAACGTGGACAGGCTCCTACGAGCAGTACTTC.

This clone has only a few counts. V usage is TRBV5-6 and J usage is TRBJ1-4, with 8 bases matching TRBD1. This CDR3 is 16 amino acids long. The junction had 10 bases not matched to a gene; V was cut back by 3 bases and J by 6 bases. Germline V CDR1 and CDR2: SGHDT, YYEEEE. CDR3 residues: CASSSFDRQGYEKLFF. The DNA for the CDR3 is TGTGCCAGCAGCTCATTTGATAGACAGGGGTATGAAAAACTGTTTTTT.

V usage is TRBV5-4 and J usage is TRBJ2-5; 7 bases are shared with TRBD1. V shed 9 bases and J 5 bases; nucleotides not matched to a gene: 10. The CDR3 covers 13 residues. Germline V CDR1 and CDR2: SGHNT, YYREEE (reference sequence). CDR3 amino acids: CAIAQGNLETQYF. CDR3 nucleotide sequence: TGTGCCATCGCACAGGGGAACCTCGAGACCCAGTACTTC.

This chain links TRBV5-1 with TRBJ1-2, with TRBD1 matching over 10 bases. Germline assignment: CDR1 SGHRS and CDR2 YFSETQ. The CDR3 has 15 amino acids. V shed 0 bases and J 6 bases; nucleotides not matched to a gene: 5. The CDR3 protein is CASSLDGTGEDGYTF. CDR3 bases: TGCGCCAGCAGCTTGGACGGGACAGGGGAGGATGGCTACACCTTC.

The chain carries TRBV6-4 and TRBJ1-5; TRBD1 is a possible D gene (6 bases). Looked up from germline, CDR1 is MRHNA and CDR2 is SNTAGT. The CDR3 is made up of 16 amino acids. The V end was cut by 3 bases, the J end by 0 bases, with 12 bases between. The CDR3 region is CASSEGTIYSNQPQHF. CDR3 nucleotide sequence: TGTGCCAGCAGTGAGGGGACAATTTATAGCAATCAGCCCCAGCATTTT.

This clone was counted a few times. The chain has TRBV6-1 and TRBJ1-5; D is uncertain. With 1 base removed from V and 11 bases from J, the gap between germline ends came to 15 bases. CDR1 and CDR2 (germline): MNHNS, SASEGT. The CDR3 runs 14 residues. The CDR3 is CASSEERGRWAQHF. The CDR3 nucleotides are TGTGCCAGCAGTGAAGAGCGGGGTCGTTGGGCCCAGCATTTT.

The V and J genes are TRBV7-9 and TRBJ2-7; TRBD2 matches 10 bases. Germline V gene sequence: CDR1 SEHNR, CDR2 FQNEAQ (reference sequence). The CDR3 has 12 amino acids. V was clipped by 5 bases and J by 5 bases; unmatched bases: 0. The CDR3 DNA is TGTGCCAGCAGCGGACTAGCGGACGAGCAGTACTTC. Its protein is CASSGLADEQYF.

This clone was observed a few times. The chain joins TRBV6-6 to TRBJ2-5; D gene ambiguous. Trimming left V 9 bases short and J 3 bases short, with 14 bases between. Germline loops: CDR1 MNHNY, CDR2 SVGAGI (reference sequence). The CDR3 extends over 13 amino acids. The CDR3 DNA sequence: TGTGCCAGTAGGCTTCCGCAGGAAGAGACCCAGTACTTC. Protein sequence: CASRLPQEETQYF.

V and J are TRBV5-1 and TRBJ2-1; TRBD1 might be the D (6 bases). The CDR3 covers 15 residues. Trimming took off 4 bases at V and 7 bases at J, with 18 bases between the two ends. In germline, CDR1 is SGHRS, CDR2 YFSETQ. In DNA form, the CDR3 reads TGCGCCAGCAGCCAGGGGAAGGGAAACAATAATGAGCAGTTCTTC. Amino acids: CASSQGKGNNNEQFF.

The chain recombines TRBV10-3 with TRBJ1-4; tentatively, D is TRBD1 (5 bases). CDR1 is ENHRY, CDR2 SYGVKD, per germline. The ends were cut back, 4 bases at V and 8 bases at J, with 14 bases in the middle. This CDR3 comprises 14 residues. The CDR3 DNA reads as TGTGCCATCAGTGGGGGGGAAGCCGGCGAAAAACTGTTTTTT. This codes for CAISGGEAGEKLFF.

The rearrangement uses TRBV27 and TRBJ2-5, with a possible D match to TRBD1 (6 bases). V gave up 5 bases and J gave up 5 bases, with 18 bases separating them. This CDR3 has 15 residues. CDR1 and CDR2 from the germline V gene are MNHEY and SMNVEV (reference sequence). The CDR3: CASSPRRTAGETQYF. The CDR3 bases are TGTGCCAGCAGTCCCCGACGGACAGCTGGGGAGACCCAGTACTTC.

This clone came up a few times. This sample also contains other DNA sequences that code for the same CDR3. The chain has TRBV6-5 and TRBJ1-1; no definite D call. Trimming left V 0 bases short and J 1 base short, with 6 bases between. This CDR3 is 14 amino acids long. The germline V gene encodes CDR1 MNHEY and CDR2 SVGAGI. CDR3 bases: TGTGCCAGCAGTTACTCCGAGGGGAACACTGAAGCTTTCTTT. Translating gives CASSYSEGNTEAFF.

DNA for the CDR3: TGTGCCAGCAGCTCCCGGAACACAGGGAGAGGCACTGAAGCTTTCTTT. It specifies CASSSRNTGRGTEAFF. The chain uses TRBV13 and TRBJ1-1, with D maybe TRBD1 (6 bases). Trimming stripped 4 bases from V and 4 bases from J, with 19 bases between. The CDR3 is 16 residues long. CDR1 and CDR2 from the germline V gene are PRHDT and FYEKMQ (reference sequence).

The rearrangement uses TRBV28 and TRBJ1-1; 8 positions agree with TRBD1. The CDR3 runs 14 residues. Per germline, CDR1 MDHEN and CDR2 SYDVKM. The V segment lost 2 bases and the J segment 3 bases; nucleotides outside the gene matches: 2. The CDR3 protein is CASSLEQGDTEAFF. DNA of the CDR3: TGTGCCAGCAGTTTAGAACAGGGGGACACTGAAGCTTTCTTT.

CDR3 coding DNA: TGTGCCAGCAGTTACTCGCCGGGCGAGCAGTACTTC. Translated: CASSYSPGEQYF. The J gene is TRBJ2-7, the V gene TRBV6-6; D not certain. Between the trimmed V and J ends, which lost 0 bases and 6 bases, there was a span of 6 bases. This CDR3 is 12 amino acids long. Germline assignment: CDR1 MNHNY and CDR2 SVGAGI (reference sequence).

The gene calls are TRBV9 and TRBJ1-2; the D is unclear. This CDR3 has 12 residues. Germline CDR1 SGDLS, CDR2 YYNGEE. V shed 7 bases and J shed 4 bases, with 11 bases lying between them. CDR3 amino acids: CASAENSYGYTF. CDR3 nucleotide sequence: TGTGCCAGCGCTGAAAACTCCTATGGCTACACCTTC.

This chain uses TRBV30 with TRBJ2-5, with 7 positions matching TRBD2. The DNA end favors TRBJ2-7, so the J call may be wrong. CDR1 is GTSNPN and CDR2 is SVGIG in the germline V gene (reference sequence). CDR3 length: 13 amino acids. The CDR3 is CAWTLGTTYEQYF. The CDR3 region has the DNA TGTGCCTGGACTTTGGGGACTACCTACGAGCAGTACTTC.

This clone occurred once. The chain employs TRBV9 and TRBJ2-2, with D perhaps matching TRBD2 (5 bases). Trimming pared 4 bases from V and 4 bases from J, leaving 14 bases between. This CDR3 has 15 residues. Germline V lookup: CDR1 SGDLS, CDR2 YYNGEE. The CDR3 DNA reads as TGTGCCAGCAGCATGGACCCGGCGGGCACCGGGGAGCTGTTTTTT. It codes for CASSMDPAGTGELFF.

The table lists this clone with a count of one. The genes are TRBV7-2 and TRBJ1-2, with 8 bases aligning to TRBD1. The J segment lost 8 bases and the V segment lost 0 bases, leaving 5 bases of the junction unmatched. CDR3 length: 14 amino acids. CDR1 and CDR2 from the germline V gene are SGHTA and FQGNSA. The CDR3 DNA follows: TGTGCCAGCAGCTTAGCCCCGACAGGGGCGGGCTACACCTTC. Its translation is CASSLAPTGAGYTF.

This sequence joins TRBV9 and TRBJ2-2, with 9 positions matching TRBD2. The CDR3 extends over 18 amino acids. Germline trimming cut 0 bases from V and 0 bases from J; bases unmatched to any gene: 6. Germline CDR1 and CDR2: SGDLS and YYNGEE. CDR3 protein: CASSVAVASGANTGELFF. CDR3 nucleotide sequence: TGTGCCAGCAGCGTAGCGGTAGCTAGCGGGGCGAACACCGGGGAGCTGTTTTTT.

Notes on this clone: One junction end does not reproduce the germline sequence, and a read error may be involved. The V gene is TRBV6-1, the J gene TRBJ2-1; 7 bases are shared with TRBD2. The CDR3 spans 15 residues. Germline lookup yields CDR1 MNHNS and CDR2 SASEGT. The CDR3 reads CASRGIAGIYHEQFF. As DNA, the CDR3 is TGTGCCAGCAGGGGAATAGCGGGCATCTACCATGAGCAGTTCTTC.

This chain uses TRBV19 with TRBJ1-5, with unresolved D. V was shortened by 1 base and J by 1 base, with 14 bases between the two germline ends. CDR1 is LNHDA and CDR2 is SQIVND in the germline V gene (reference sequence). This CDR3 has 17 residues. The DNA for the CDR3 is TGTGCCAGTAGTATAGTCTCCCTGAGGAGGAGCAATCAGCCCCAGCATTTT. Amino acids: CASSIVSLRRSNQPQHF.

V usage is TRBV18 and J usage is TRBJ2-2; perhaps TRBD1 as D (7 bases). The CDR3 extends over 16 amino acids. V was clipped by 4 bases and J by 4 bases, with 16 bases between them. Germline CDR1 reads KGHSH; CDR2 reads LQKENI. The CDR3 loop reads CASSRGGTVATGELFF. CDR3 DNA: TGTGCCAGCTCACGAGGAGGGACAGTCGCCACCGGGGAGCTGTTTTTT.

The gene calls are TRBV28 and TRBJ1-2, with D possibly TRBD1 on 6 matching bases. V lost 1 base, J lost 2 bases, and 20 bases lay in between. This CDR3 has 18 residues. Germline V gene sequence: CDR1 MDHEN, CDR2 SYDVKM. CDR3 sequence: CASSLYRRSNRENYGYTF. The CDR3 nucleotides are TGTGCCAGCAGTTTATATAGGCGCTCAAACAGGGAGAACTATGGCTACACCTTC.

The rearrangement joins TRBV30 to TRBJ2-1, with D possibly matching TRBD2 (5 bases). V was pared by 2 bases and J by 5 bases, with 13 bases between. Germline loops: CDR1 GTSNPN, CDR2 SVGIG (reference sequence). The CDR3 loop spans 14 amino acids. The CDR3 sequence is CAWSSDFRDNEQFF. The CDR3 DNA sequence: TGTGCCTGGAGTTCGGACTTCCGGGACAATGAGCAGTTCTTC.

This clone was detected only a few times. The chain has TRBV29-1 and TRBJ1-1, with D possibly being TRBD1 (6 bases). The germline CDR1 and CDR2 sequences are SQVTM and ANQGSEA. Trimming pared 7 bases from V and 4 bases from J, leaving 13 bases between. The CDR3 runs 12 residues. The CDR3 loop reads CSAGQYSTEAFF. The CDR3 region has the DNA TGCAGCGCAGGACAGTATAGCACTGAAGCTTTCTTT.

The rearrangement joins TRBV12-5 to TRBJ2-2; TRBD2 matches at 13 bases. Germline V gene lookup returns CDR1 LGHNT and CDR2 FRNRAP. This CDR3 region has 20 residues. The trim removed 0 bases at V and 3 bases at J, leaving 10 bases unmatched. CDR3 DNA sequence: TGTGCTAGTGGTTTGGTATTAGGACTAGCGGGAGTTGGGCACACCGGGGAGCTGTTTTTT. It is translated as CASGLVLGLAGVGHTGELFF.